This TCR beta chain stems from a study of T cell changes during pregnancy in multiple sclerosis. The CDR3 is 17 residues long. Germline V gives CDR1 LNHNV, CDR2 YYDKDF (reference sequence). The V gene end was trimmed by 6 bases and the J gene end by 1 base; junction bases not matched to a gene: 12. Sequencing was performed with immunoSEQ multiplex PCR; in TCRdb, only in-frame clones are kept and a portion is missing. This sample has roughly 110,000 clones, with about 90% found just once. This sequence was found in a female donor in good health, enrolled as a control in a pregnancy study. The V call is TRBV15, the J call TRBJ2-3, with 8 positions matching TRBD2. The sequenced sample was peripheral blood, obtained in the third trimester of pregnancy. CDR3 DNA: TGTGCCACCAGACAGGGTACGGGGGGGCCGCGCACAGATACGCAGTATTTT. It codes for CATRQGTGGPRTDTQYF.